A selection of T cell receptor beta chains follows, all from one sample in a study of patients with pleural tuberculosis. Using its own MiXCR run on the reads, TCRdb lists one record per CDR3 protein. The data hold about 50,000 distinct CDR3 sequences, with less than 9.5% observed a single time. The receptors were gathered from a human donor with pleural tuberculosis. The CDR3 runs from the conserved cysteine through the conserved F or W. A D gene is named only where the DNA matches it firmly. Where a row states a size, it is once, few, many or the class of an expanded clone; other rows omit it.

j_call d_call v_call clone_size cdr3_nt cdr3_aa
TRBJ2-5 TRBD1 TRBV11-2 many TGTGCCAGCAGCTATCGGACAGGGGAAGAGACCCAGTACTTC CASSYRTGEETQYF
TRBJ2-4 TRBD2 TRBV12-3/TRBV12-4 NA TGTGCCAGCAGTCCCCGGACTAGCGGGAGGGAGGAAAACATTCAGTACTTC CASSPRTSGREENIQYF
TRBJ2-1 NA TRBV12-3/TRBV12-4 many TGTGCCAGCAGCCCGACAGTGAGCTCCTACAATGAGCAGTTCTTC CASSPTVSSYNEQFF
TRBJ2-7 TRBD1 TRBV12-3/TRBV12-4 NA TGTGCCAGCAGTTCCCGGGACAGGGGTTCGGACGAGCAGTACTTC CASSSRDRGSDEQYF
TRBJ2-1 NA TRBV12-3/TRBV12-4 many TGTGCCAGCAGTACCCCGCCGGGACAAAGCTCCTACAATGAGCAGTTCTTC CASSTPPGQSSYNEQFF
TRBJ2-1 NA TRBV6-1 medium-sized TGTGCCAGCACCCCTTCGGGCAATGAGCAGTTCTTC CASTPSGNEQFF
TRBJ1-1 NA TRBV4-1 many TGCGCCAGCAGCCAAGAGTCCGGGGCTGAAGCTTTCTTT CASSQESGAEAFF
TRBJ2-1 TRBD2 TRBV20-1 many TGCAGTGCTAATTACCTAGCGGGGGCCTACAATGAGCAGTTCTTC CSANYLAGAYNEQFF
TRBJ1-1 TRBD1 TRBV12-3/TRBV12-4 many TGTGCCAGCAGATCGGGACAGGGGTACATGAACACTGAAGCTTTCTTT CASRSGQGYMNTEAFF
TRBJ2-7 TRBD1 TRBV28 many TGTGCCAGCAGTTTTTTTCAGGGGGCCGGGTACTTC CASSFFQGAGYF